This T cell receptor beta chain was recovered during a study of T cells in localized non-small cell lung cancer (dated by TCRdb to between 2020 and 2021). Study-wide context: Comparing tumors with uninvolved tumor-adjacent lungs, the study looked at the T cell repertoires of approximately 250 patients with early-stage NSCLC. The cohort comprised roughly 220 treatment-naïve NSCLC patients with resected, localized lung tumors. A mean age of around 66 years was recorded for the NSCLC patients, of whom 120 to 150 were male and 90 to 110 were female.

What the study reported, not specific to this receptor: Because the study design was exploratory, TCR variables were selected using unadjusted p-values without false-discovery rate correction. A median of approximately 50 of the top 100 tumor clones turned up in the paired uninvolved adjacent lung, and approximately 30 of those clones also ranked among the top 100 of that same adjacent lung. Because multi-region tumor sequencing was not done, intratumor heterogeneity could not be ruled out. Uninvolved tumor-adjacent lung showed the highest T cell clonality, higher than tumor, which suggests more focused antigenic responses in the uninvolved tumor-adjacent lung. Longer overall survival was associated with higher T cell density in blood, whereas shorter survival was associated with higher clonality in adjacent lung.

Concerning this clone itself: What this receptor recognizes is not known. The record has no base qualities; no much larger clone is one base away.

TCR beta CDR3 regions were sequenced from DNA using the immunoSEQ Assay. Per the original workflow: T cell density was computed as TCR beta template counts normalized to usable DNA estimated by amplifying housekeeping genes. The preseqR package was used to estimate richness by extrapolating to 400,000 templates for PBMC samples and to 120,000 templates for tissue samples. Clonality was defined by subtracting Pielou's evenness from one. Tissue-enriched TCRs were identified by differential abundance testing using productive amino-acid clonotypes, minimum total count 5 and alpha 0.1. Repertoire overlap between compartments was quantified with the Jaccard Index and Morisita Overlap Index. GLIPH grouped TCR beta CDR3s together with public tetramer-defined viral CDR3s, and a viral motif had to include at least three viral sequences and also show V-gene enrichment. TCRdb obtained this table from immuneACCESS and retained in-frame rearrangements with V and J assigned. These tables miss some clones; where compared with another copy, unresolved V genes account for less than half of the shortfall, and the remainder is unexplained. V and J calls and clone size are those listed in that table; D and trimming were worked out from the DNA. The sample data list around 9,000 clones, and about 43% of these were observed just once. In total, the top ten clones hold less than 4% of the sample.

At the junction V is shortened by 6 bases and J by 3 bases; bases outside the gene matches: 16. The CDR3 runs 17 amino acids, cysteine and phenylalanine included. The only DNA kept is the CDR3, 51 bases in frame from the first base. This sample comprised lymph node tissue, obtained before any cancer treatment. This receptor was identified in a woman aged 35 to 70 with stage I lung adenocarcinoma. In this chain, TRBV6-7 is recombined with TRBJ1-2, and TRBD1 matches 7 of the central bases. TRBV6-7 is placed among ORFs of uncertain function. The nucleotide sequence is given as TGTGCCAGCAGGCCTCTCACGCGACAGGGCCCCTACTATGGCTACACCTTC. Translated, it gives CASRPLTRQGPYYGYTF.